This passage covers 8 T cell receptor beta chains from one sample sequenced in a study of blood T cell repertoires in COVID-19. Assay: immunoSEQ multiplex PCR; the TCRdb copy retains only in-frame clones and omits some. This table has a few hundred thousand clones, roughly 84% appearing once. The sequencing input was PBMCs or T cells enriched from blood (not recorded which). The receptors here all came from a woman younger than 45 who had recovered from COVID-19.

The chain combines TRBV6-5 with TRBJ2-1, with D maybe TRBD2 (7 bases). Germline values: CDR1 MNHEY, CDR2 SVGAGI. The CDR3 extends over 14 amino acids. V lost 7 bases, J lost 4 bases, and 14 bases lay in between. The CDR3 nucleotides read TGTGCCAGCACGAAGGGGGGGCCGTACAATGAGCAGTTCTTC. Amino acids: CASTKGGPYNEQFF.

The chain couples TRBV6-5 to TRBJ2-3; TRBD2 is a possible D gene (5 bases). The CDR3 contains 12 residues. V shed 6 bases and J shed 5 bases, with 9 bases lying between them. Germline assignment: CDR1 MNHEY and CDR2 SVGAGI. CDR3 bases: TGTGCCAGCAGGGACTCCCAAGATACGCAGTATTTT. This codes for CASRDSQDTQYF.

The V and J genes are TRBV4-2 and TRBJ1-3; D might be TRBD1 (5 bases). The CDR3 consists of 14 residues. The ends were cut back, 0 bases at V and 4 bases at J, with 7 bases in the middle. Germline assignment: CDR1 LGHNA and CDR2 YNFKEQ. The CDR3 nucleotides are TGTGCCAGCAGCCAAGATCGGGGGGGAAACACCATATATTTT. This encodes CASSQDRGGNTIYF.

V is TRBV18 and J is TRBJ2-3; D is unclear. With 3 bases removed from V and 2 bases from J, the gap between germline ends came to 21 bases. The CDR3 is made up of 18 amino acids. Germline V CDR1 and CDR2: KGHSH, LQKENI. CDR3 residues: CASSPRQLPAIVTDTQYF. For the CDR3, the DNA is TGTGCCAGCTCACCCCGACAACTCCCGGCTATAGTCACAGATACGCAGTATTTT.

The CDR3: CASSSGTGVGYGYTF. The CDR3 DNA is TGTGCCAGCAGCTCCGGGACAGGGGTAGGCTATGGCTACACCTTC. The chain uses TRBV7-2 and TRBJ1-2; 10 positions match TRBD1. The CDR3 totals 15 residues. V lost 4 bases and J lost 4; bases outside the gene matches: 6. Germline V gene data show CDR1 as SGHTA and CDR2 as FQGNSA.

The chain carries TRBV11-1 and TRBJ2-1; 12 nucleotides match TRBD2. Germline CDR1 SGHAT, CDR2 FQDESV (reference sequence). V was pared by 6 bases and J by 3 bases, with 6 bases of the junction left unmatched. There are 16 residues in the CDR3. CDR3 sequence reads: CASSSPGLAGYNEQFF. The CDR3 nucleotides read TGTGCCAGCAGTAGCCCGGGACTAGCGGGCTACAATGAGCAGTTCTTC.

The V and J genes are TRBV7-8 and TRBJ2-1; tentative D call: TRBD2 (7 bases). The V end was cut by 5 bases, the J end by 5 bases, with 16 bases between. This CDR3 spans 15 amino acids. Germline V gene data show CDR1 as SGHVS and CDR2 as FQNEAQ. CDR3 protein: CASSQRLGGDNEQFF. The CDR3 bases are TGTGCCAGCAGCCAACGACTAGGGGGGGACAATGAGCAGTTCTTC.

The chain combines TRBV27 with TRBJ2-1; 10 nucleotides match TRBD1. Trimming removed 5 bases from V and 4 bases from J; junction bases left unmatched: 2. This CDR3 is built from 14 residues. The germline CDR1 and CDR2 sequences are MNHEY and SMNVEV (reference sequence). CDR3 region: CASSRQGAYNEQFF. The CDR3 DNA follows: TGTGCCAGCAGTCGACAGGGGGCGTACAATGAGCAGTTCTTC.